This record covers a single T cell receptor (beta chain). No antigen is known for it. This record comes from a study of radiotherapy plus CTLA-4 blockade in lung cancer. Background on the study: The study recorded objective responses in about 18% of patients and disease control in around 33%.

The table came from immunoSEQ multiplex PCR; TCRdb's copy has only in-frame clones and leaves some out. The repertoire holds fewer than 90,000 clones, less than 90% seen once, with roughly 0.8% in the top ten. The CDR3 totals 15 residues. The germline CDR1 and CDR2 sequences are GTSNPN and SVGIG (reference sequence). V lost 0 bases to trimming and J lost 4 bases, with 13 bases between them. The study, taken as a whole, reports: Early clonal dynamics of blood T cells, together with interferon-beta, were reported as the best response predictor. An expansion of tumor-derived TCR clones occurred in blood after radiotherapy plus ipilimumab.

The chain carries TRBV30 and TRBJ2-1; D may be TRBD1 (6 bases). The TCR was taken from a human donor with non-small cell lung cancer who had stable disease on radiotherapy plus ipilimumab. Source: peripheral blood, taken from a patient treated with radiotherapy plus ipilimumab. The chain's CDR3 is CAWSVLQGRYNEQFF. DNA of the CDR3: TGTGCCTGGAGTGTACTACAGGGAAGGTACAATGAGCAGTTCTTC.